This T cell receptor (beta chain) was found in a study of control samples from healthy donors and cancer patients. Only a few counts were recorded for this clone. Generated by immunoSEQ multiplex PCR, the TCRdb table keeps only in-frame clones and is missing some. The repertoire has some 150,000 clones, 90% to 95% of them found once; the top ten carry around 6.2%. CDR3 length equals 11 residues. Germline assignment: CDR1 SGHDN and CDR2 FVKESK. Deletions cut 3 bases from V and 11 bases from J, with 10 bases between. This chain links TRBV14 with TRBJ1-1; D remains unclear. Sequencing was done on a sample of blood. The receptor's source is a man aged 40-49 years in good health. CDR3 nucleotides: TGTGCCAGCAGCCATCAGAGGGAGGCTTTCTTT. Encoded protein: CASSHQREAFF.